The 10 T cell receptor beta chains in this list originate from one sample, sequenced in a study of read filtering for tumor transcriptome and immune sequencing (dated by TCRdb to the early 2020s). Sequencing was performed on an Illumina HiSeq 4000. Starting from 400 ng RNA, TCR libraries were constructed with the Immunoverse kit using molecular barcoded adaptors that cover the alpha/delta and beta/gamma chains. TCRdb ran its own pipeline on the public reads, namely fastp trimming at Q25 and MiXCR clone calling, and kept in-frame beta chains. Records with the same CDR3 protein are collapsed into one entry carrying the most frequent genes and DNA. This sample holds approximately 25,000 distinct CDR3 sequences; about an eighth were observed only once. About 45% of the sample rests with the top ten. Sequenced: a population of CD138-negative cells sorted from bone marrow. Interpreted using the paper, the cell subset or site label stands for: bone marrow mononuclear cells depleted of CD138+ plasma/myeloma cells by negative magnetic selection. The receptor source for this set is a donor aged 40 or older with multiple myeloma.

Concerning this clonotype: A far larger clone is just one base off, so this is likely a read error. V is TRBV7-2 and J is TRBJ2-1; D may be TRBD1 (6 bases). The germline V gene encodes CDR1 SGHTA and CDR2 FQGNSA. This CDR3 comprises 16 residues. V lost 6 bases to trimming and J lost 1 base, with 16 bases between them. The CDR3 region is CASSGSEQGSYNEQFF. CDR3 nucleotide sequence: TGTGCCAGCAGTGGGAGTGAACAGGGATCCTACAATGAGCAGTTCTTC. The full variable domain, its missing parts supplied by reference TRBV7-2 and TRBJ2-1, is GAGVSQSPSNKVTEKGKDVELRCDPISGHTALYWYRQSLGQGLEFLIYFQGNSAPDKSGLPSDRFSAERTGGSVSTLTIQRTQQEDSAVYLCASSGSEQGSYNEQFFGPGTRLTVL.

With regard to this clonotype: A clone one base away is much larger, so this may be a read error. The chain has TRBV5-1 and TRBJ2-7; 7 bases align to TRBD2. Germline-derived CDR1 and CDR2 are SGHRS and YFSETQ. The CDR3 covers 14 residues. CDR3: CASSGDGFSYEQYF. The CDR3 coding sequence is TGTGCCAGCAGCGGGGACGGCTTTAGCTACGAGCAGTACTTC.

About this clonotype: The conserved phenylalanine or tryptophan normally closing the CDR3 is absent here, so this likely arose from a read error. Because the CDR3's place on the DNA is in doubt, the DNA is left out and the CDR3 is given as listed by TCRdb. The V call is TRBV2, the J call TRBJ2-6. Germline V gives CDR1 SNHLY, CDR2 FYNNEI. The CDR3 contains 13 residues when both ends are counted. The CDR3 here is CASMGSGANVLIL.

In its sample, this clonotype was seen many times. The chain couples TRBV7-2 to TRBJ2-7; D is perhaps TRBD1 or TRBD2 (7 bases each). Germline-derived CDR1 and CDR2 are SGHTA and FQGNSA. V lost 1 base and J 6 bases, leaving 19 bases between the germline ends. The CDR3 loop spans 16 amino acids. The CDR3 DNA is TGTGCCAGCAGCTTAGTGGGGGGGAGACAGGGAGGCGAGCAGTACTTC. Residues: CASSLVGGRQGGEQYF.

This clonotype has at least ten counts. The conserved phenylalanine or tryptophan is not found at the CDR3 terminus, so this likely reflects a read error. The limits of the CDR3 on the DNA are not certain, so only TCRdb's listed CDR3 is given. This rearrangement joins TRBV21-1 to TRBJ2-7; TRBD2, as called in the table, went unchecked against the DNA. TRBV21-1 is assigned pseudogene status. The CDR3 is made up of 13 amino acids, end residues included. The CDR3 is CASSTIRLAGAEL.

For this clonotype: Possible read error: a much larger clone is one base away. The DNA is left out, because the CDR3 cannot be placed on it with certainty; the CDR3 is given as TCRdb lists it. The chain is built from TRBV29-1 and TRBJ1-1; TRBD1 is the table's D call, not checked against the DNA. The CDR3 is 11 amino acids in total, end residues counted. Germline CDR1 SQVTM, CDR2 ANQGSEA. This chain's CDR3 is CSVGTGTEALF.

This clonotype was observed many times. V and J are TRBV2 and TRBJ1-1; D unresolved. Per germline, CDR1 SNHLY and CDR2 FYNNEI. CDR3 size: 15 residues. The V gene lost 4 bases and the J gene lost 1 base, with 13 bases spanning the gap. CDR3 DNA: TGTGCCAGCAGTGTTGGGAGGGCACAGAACACTGAAGCTTTCTTT. Translated: CASSVGRAQNTEAFF.

There are many counts of this clonotype. V and J are TRBV6-2 or TRBV6-3 and TRBJ2-1; tentative D call: TRBD2 (6 bases). This CDR3 is built from 17 residues. The V gene's germline CDR1 is MNHEY and CDR2 SVGEGT. V was shortened by 4 bases and J by 7 bases, with 23 bases between the two germline ends. This CDR3 reads CASSSLPYGGTINEQFF. In DNA, the CDR3 is TGTGCCAGCAGTTCCCTCCCTTACGGCGGGACGATAAATGAGCAGTTCTTC.

Turning to this clonotype: This may be a read error: a much more frequent sequence differs by one nucleotide. CDR3 nucleotide sequence: TGCAGTGCTGCCCCGGACAGGGGATCCCTTCGACATTTT. As protein: CSAAPDRGSLRHF. The chain recombines TRBV20-1 with TRBJ1-5; TRBD1 agrees at 9 bases. Germline loops: CDR1 DFQATT, CDR2 SNEGSKA (reference sequence). The CDR3 has 13 amino acids. V shed 5 bases, J shed 16 bases, and the junction held 15 bases outside the gene matches.

This clonotype was seen a handful of times. A much larger clone differs by one base, so this may be a read error. The CDR3, as DNA: TGTGCCAGCAGTTTTCCCAAAGGACAAGCGAGGGCCGAGCAGTACTTC. This codes for CASSFPKGQARAEQYF. The rearrangement uses TRBV28 and TRBJ2-7; D possibly uses TRBD1 or TRBD2 (5 bases each). Between the trimmed V and J ends, which lost 3 bases and 6 bases, there was a span of 21 bases. This CDR3 has 16 amino acids. Germline-derived CDR1 and CDR2 are MDHEN and SYDVKM.